Described below is a single TCR beta chain sequence and its context. The V gene lost 2 bases and the J gene lost 3 bases, with 13 bases spanning the gap. Germline CDR1 reads LNHNV; CDR2 reads YYDKDF (reference sequence). The CDR3 covers 15 residues. The data were taken from a study of T cell responses to AZD1222 COVID-19 vaccine. Measured with immunoSEQ multiplex PCR; TCRdb has only the in-frame clones, and not every one. This table has more than 150,000 clones, under 95% appearing once. The rearrangement links TRBV15 to TRBJ1-2; D remains ambiguous. The sequenced sample was peripheral blood, obtained 28 days after the second AZD1222 dose. The TCR sequence derives from an adult who received the AZD1222 COVID-19 vaccine. The CDR3 here is CATSRSPGSYYGYTF. CDR3 sequence (DNA): TGTGCCACCAGCAGATCTCCTGGCTCCTACTATGGCTACACCTTC.